The count of the clone carrying this TCR beta chain is one. Its specificity is not known. Germline V gene sequence: CDR1 SGHRS, CDR2 YFSETQ. Trimming removed 6 bases from V and 7 bases from J; junction bases left unmatched: 13. The CDR3 length is 14 residues. These data come from a study of T cells in localized non-small cell lung cancer. Study-wide points: Adjacent lung tissue had a median approximately 57 of the top 100 clones found in the tumor.

Produced via immunoSEQ multiplex PCR; TCRdb's table is partial and in-frame only. The sample holds 70,000 to 100,000 clones, around 81% seen once. This sequence was found in a female donor older than 55 with stage I lung adenocarcinoma. The genes are TRBV5-1 and TRBJ2-7; 7 bases are shared with TRBD2. The sequencing here drew on peripheral blood, taken before any cancer treatment. The CDR3 coding sequence is TGCGCCAGCAATAGCGGGTCTTCCTCATGGGAGCAGTACTTC. Translation: CASNSGSSSWEQYF.